This T cell receptor (beta chain) was captured in a study of tumor-infiltrating lymphocytes in primary liver carcinoma. About the research overall: Tumor stage was T1-T3 N0M0, and tumor size was roughly 4 to 10 cm across. Overall study results and limits: Only about 8-24% of top clones were detected in each of the five tumor regions.

A remark on this clonotype: What it binds is not known. The junction and the germline gene differ at one end; a read error may be behind it.

Investigators took RNA and DNA out together from about 19-30 mg of unsorted bulk tissue. The cohort consisted of patients whose primary liver carcinoma was surgically resected. The investigators made TCR beta cDNA from approximately 500 ng total RNA, using a constant-region primer. The TCR beta library was amplified through three nested multiplex PCR rounds in a modified ARM-PCR procedure. TRBV1-TRBV30 forward primers paired with a C-beta reverse primer were used in the first two PCR rounds, which ran about 11 cycles each. TCRdb recomputed calls from the multiplex PCR reads with MiXCR, one row per CDR3 protein. The table includes 150,000 to 200,000 distinct CDR3 sequences, about 85% detected once. This CDR3 is 21 amino acids long.

The chain recombines TRBV12-3 or TRBV12-4 with TRBJ2-6; D perhaps matches TRBD2 (6 bases). The specimen sequenced was tumor tissue from primary liver carcinoma. This clonotype was obtained from a man aged 35 to 55 with primary liver carcinoma and hepatitis B virus infection. The CDR3 DNA sequence: TGTGCCAGCAGTAGGACCCGACTAGTCCCCGGTCGGGTCTCTGGGTCCAACGTCCTGACTTTC. Translating gives CASSRTRLVPGRVSGSNVLTF.